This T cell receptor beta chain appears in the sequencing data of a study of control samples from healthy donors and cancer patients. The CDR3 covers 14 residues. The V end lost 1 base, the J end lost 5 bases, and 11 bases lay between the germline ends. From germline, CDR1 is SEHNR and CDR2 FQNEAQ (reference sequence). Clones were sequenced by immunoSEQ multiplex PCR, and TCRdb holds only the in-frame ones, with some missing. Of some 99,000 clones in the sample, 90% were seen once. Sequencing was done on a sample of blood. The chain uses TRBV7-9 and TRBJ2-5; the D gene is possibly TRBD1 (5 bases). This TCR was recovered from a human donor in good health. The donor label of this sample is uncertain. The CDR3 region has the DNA TGTGCCAGCAGCTTAGTCGTAGGGGTGGAGACCCAGTACTTC. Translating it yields CASSLVVGVETQYF.